The 15 T cell receptor beta chains reported below all come from one sample, sequenced in a study of T cell responses to AZD1222 COVID-19 vaccine. The assay was immunoSEQ multiplex PCR, and TCRdb's table has in-frame clones only and misses some. The repertoire holds roughly 170,000 clones, with approximately 90% as singletons. The sequencing used peripheral blood, collected on day 0 of AZD1222 vaccination. These TCRs come from an adult in good health.

The rearrangement joins TRBV10-1 to TRBJ2-7; 9 nucleotides align to TRBD2. The CDR3 extends over 14 amino acids. J gave up 4 bases and V 8 bases, and 9 bases lay outside the gene matches. Germline assignment: CDR1 WNHNN and CDR2 SYGVQD (reference sequence). CDR3 protein: CASPKAGLAYEQYF. The DNA of the CDR3 is TGCGCCAGCCCGAAGGCGGGACTAGCATACGAGCAGTACTTC.

V and J are TRBV25-1 and TRBJ2-2; D assignment may be TRBD1 or TRBD2 (5 bases each). The V gene lost 4 bases and the J gene lost 3 bases, with 18 bases spanning the gap. The germline CDR1 and CDR2 sequences are MGHDK and SYGVNS. The CDR3 covers 17 residues. CDR3 sequence reads: CASSAPPGRSDTGELFF. DNA for the CDR3: TGTGCCAGCAGTGCCCCTCCGGGACGGTCGGACACCGGGGAGCTGTTTTTT.

This clone was counted a few times. This sequence joins TRBV3-1 (or the pseudogene TRBV3-2) and TRBJ2-1, with a tentative D call TRBD2 (6 bases). Between the trimmed V and J ends, which lost 4 bases and 2 bases, there was a span of 24 bases. Per the germline V gene, CDR1 is LGHDT and CDR2 is YNNKEL (reference sequence). CDR3 length: 19 amino acids. CDR3 loop: CASSPVEVMAGHPYNEQFF. The CDR3 DNA sequence: TGTGCCAGCAGCCCCGTGGAGGTTATGGCGGGGCATCCCTACAATGAGCAGTTCTTC.

The chain couples TRBV5-5 to TRBJ1-2; the D gene is possibly TRBD1 (6 bases). The V end lost 4 bases, the J end lost 1 base, and 17 bases lay between the germline ends. Germline V gives CDR1 SGHKS, CDR2 YYEKEE (reference sequence). This CDR3 is 16 amino acids long. Here the CDR3 reads CASSNTRDNLNYGYTF. The CDR3 DNA sequence: TGTGCCAGCAGCAATACACGGGACAATCTTAACTATGGCTACACCTTC.

The chain uses TRBV10-1 and TRBJ2-1, with TRBD2 matching 9 bases. V dropped 10 bases and J dropped 5; count of bases not matched to a gene: 9. CDR3 length equals 14 residues. Germline CDR1 and CDR2: WNHNN and SYGVQD (reference sequence). CDR3 sequence reads: CATTTSGDHNEQFF. In DNA form, the CDR3 reads TGCGCCACCACGACTAGCGGAGATCACAATGAGCAGTTCTTC.

V is TRBV5-1 and J is TRBJ1-4; D gene ambiguous. The ends were cut back, 5 bases at V and 0 bases at J, with 11 bases in the middle. Germline V gives CDR1 SGHRS, CDR2 YFSETQ. The CDR3 totals 15 residues. The CDR3 protein is CASSPDITTNEKLFF. The CDR3 DNA reads as TGCGCCAGCAGTCCCGACATAACAACTAATGAAAAACTGTTTTTT.

The V call is TRBV13, the J call TRBJ2-5; 9 bases agree with TRBD2. Germline CDR1 reads PRHDT; CDR2 reads FYEKMQ (reference sequence). V was clipped by 3 bases and J by 3 bases; unmatched bases: 8. CDR3 length: 16 residues. In DNA form, the CDR3 reads TGTGCCAGCAGCTTCCTACTAGCGGGCGGTGAAGAGACCCAGTACTTC. Translated: CASSFLLAGGEETQYF.

The chain has TRBV7-2 and TRBJ2-1, with 9 bases that match TRBD2. This CDR3 comprises 16 residues. Germline V gene data show CDR1 as SGHTA and CDR2 as FQGNSA. Trimming removed 5 bases from V and 6 bases from J; junction bases left unmatched: 11. In DNA, the CDR3 is TGTGCCAGCAGCCCCCGGGGACTAGCCCCTGCCAATGAGCAGTTCTTC. Encoded protein: CASSPRGLAPANEQFF.

The CDR3 DNA is TGTGCCAGCAGCCAATACCGCTTAGAGGGATATAGAACCCACGAGCAGTACTTC. Translation: CASSQYRLEGYRTHEQYF. The J gene is TRBJ2-7, the V gene TRBV7-6; weak D call: TRBD2 (5 bases). Trimming removed 5 bases from V and 5 bases from J, with 28 bases in between. The CDR3 spans 18 residues. CDR1 is SGHVS, CDR2 FNYEAQ, per germline.

The V call is TRBV18, the J call TRBJ2-7; D is perhaps TRBD1 (5 bases). The CDR3 is 13 residues long. Germline V gene data show CDR1 as KGHSH and CDR2 as LQKENI. Trimming stripped 4 bases from V and 3 bases from J, with 10 bases between. CDR3 bases: TGTGCCAGCTCACGTGCGGACAACTACGAGCAGTACTTC. As protein: CASSRADNYEQYF.

The V and J genes are TRBV21-1 and TRBJ2-7; no DNA check was done on the table's D call, TRBD2. TRBV21-1 is termed a pseudogene. The CDR3 totals 14 residues. CDR3 DNA: TGTGCCAGCAGCATGACTAGCGGTCCCTACGAGCAGTACTTC. Its protein product is CASSMTSGPYEQYF.

This sequence joins TRBV6-1 and TRBJ2-5, with 9 nucleotides matching TRBD2. The CDR3 sequence is 16 residues long. Looked up from germline, CDR1 is MNHNS and CDR2 is SASEGT. V shed 4 bases and J 0 bases; nucleotides not matched to a gene: 6. The CDR3 here is CASSGISGRYQETQYF. For the CDR3, the DNA is TGTGCCAGCAGTGGTATAAGCGGGAGGTACCAAGAGACCCAGTACTTC.

The sample holds one count of this clone. The chain is built from TRBV11-3 and TRBJ1-4; TRBD1 matches at 8 bases. There are 15 residues in the CDR3. Trimming removed 5 bases from V and 5 bases from J; junction bases left unmatched: 7. Germline V gives CDR1 SGHNT, CDR2 YENEEA. The CDR3 bases are TGTGCCAGCAGCCCTCGACAGGGGTTAAATGAAAAACTGTTTTTT. It translates to CASSPRQGLNEKLFF.

The rearrangement uses TRBV2 and TRBJ2-7; the match to TRBD2 covers 7 bases. The CDR3 is 14 amino acids. Looked up from germline, CDR1 is SNHLY and CDR2 is FYNNEI. V lost 6 bases and J lost 2; bases outside the gene matches: 7. In nucleotides, the CDR3 is TGTGCCAGCAGGGAGACTAGCAGTACCTACGAGCAGTACTTC. It encodes CASRETSSTYEQYF.

This chain uses TRBV5-1 with TRBJ2-3; 11 nucleotides line up with TRBD1. Germline V lookup: CDR1 SGHRS, CDR2 YFSETQ. The V and J ends lost 4 bases and 8 bases, in that order; junction bases with no gene match: 9. The CDR3 covers 15 residues. In nucleotides, the CDR3 is TGCGCCAGCAGCCTTGGACAGGGGGCGGCAGGTACGCAGTATTTT. This translates into CASSLGQGAAGTQYF.